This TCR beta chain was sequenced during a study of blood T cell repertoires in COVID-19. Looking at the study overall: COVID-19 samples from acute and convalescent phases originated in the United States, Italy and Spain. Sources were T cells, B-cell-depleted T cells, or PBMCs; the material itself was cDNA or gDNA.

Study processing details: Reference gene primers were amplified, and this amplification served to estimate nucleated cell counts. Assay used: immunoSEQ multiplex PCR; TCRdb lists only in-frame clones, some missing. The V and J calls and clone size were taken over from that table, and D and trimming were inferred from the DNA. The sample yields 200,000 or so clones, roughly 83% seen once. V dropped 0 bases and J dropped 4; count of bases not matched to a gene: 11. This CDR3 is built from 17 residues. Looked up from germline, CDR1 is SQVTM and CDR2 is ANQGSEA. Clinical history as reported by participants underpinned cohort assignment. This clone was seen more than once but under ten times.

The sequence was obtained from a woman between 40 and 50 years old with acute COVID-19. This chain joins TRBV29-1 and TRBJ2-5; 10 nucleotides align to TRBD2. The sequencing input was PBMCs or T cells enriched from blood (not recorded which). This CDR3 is CSVEDPLLAGIGETQYF. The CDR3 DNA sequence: TGCAGCGTTGAAGATCCATTACTAGCGGGAATTGGAGAGACCCAGTACTTC.